Presented here are 18 T cell receptor beta chains from one specimen sequenced in a study of T cell changes during pregnancy in multiple sclerosis. The assay was immunoSEQ multiplex PCR, and TCRdb's table has in-frame clones only and misses some. The profile shows tens of thousands of clones, over 75% of them singletons. The starting material was CD4+ T cells from peripheral blood mononuclear cells, obtained in the second trimester of pregnancy. The receptors were gathered from a female donor with multiple sclerosis, enrolled in a pregnancy study.

This sequence joins TRBV19 and TRBJ2-7; 7 bases line up with TRBD2. The CDR3 spans 16 residues. Germline V gene data show CDR1 as LNHDA and CDR2 as SQIVND (reference sequence). J lost 3 bases, V lost 11 bases, and 19 bases had no gene match. The CDR3 spells CASSPISASGDYEQYF. The CDR3 DNA is TGTGCCTCCAGCCCAATTTCAGCCAGCGGGGACTACGAGCAGTACTTC.

This chain connects TRBV4-2 to TRBJ2-6; no definite D call. The V gene lost 4 bases and the J gene lost 1 base, with 11 bases spanning the gap. This CDR3 has 16 amino acids. The germline CDR1 and CDR2 sequences are LGHNA and YNFKEQ. For the CDR3, the DNA is TGTGCCAGCAGCCCCCAGTCCCCATCTGGGGCCAACGTCCTGACTTTC. It yields the protein CASSPQSPSGANVLTF.

This clone has just a few counts. This chain links TRBV10-3 with TRBJ1-4, with unresolved D. CDR3 length: 14 residues. From germline, CDR1 is ENHRY and CDR2 SYGVKD. V was pared by 2 bases and J by 8 bases, with 12 bases between. CDR3 residues: CAISENSREEKLFF. Written as DNA, the CDR3 is TGTGCCATCAGTGAGAACTCTCGGGAGGAAAAACTGTTTTTT.

J is TRBJ1-4 and V is TRBV18; D call uncertain. The CDR3 consists of 14 residues. Germline V lookup: CDR1 KGHSH, CDR2 LQKENI. V was trimmed by 3 bases and J by 7 bases, leaving 12 bases between them. The CDR3 is CASSPSTWAEKLFF. The CDR3 DNA reads TGTGCCAGCTCACCTTCCACTTGGGCTGAAAAACTGTTTTTT.

V and J are TRBV2 and TRBJ2-3; the D gene is possibly TRBD2 (6 bases). This CDR3 is 15 amino acids long. Trimming shortened V by 2 bases and J by 1 base, and 10 bases separated the two germline ends. Germline V gives CDR1 SNHLY, CDR2 FYNNEI. Written as DNA, the CDR3 is TGTGCCAGCAGTGAACAGGGACTCGGCACAGATACGCAGTATTTT. Translated: CASSEQGLGTDTQYF.

The V call is TRBV9, the J call TRBJ1-1, with 7 bases that match TRBD1. The J segment lost 3 bases and the V segment lost 0 bases, leaving 11 bases of the junction unmatched. The CDR3 has 17 residues. Looked up from germline, CDR1 is SGDLS and CDR2 is YYNGEE. DNA for the CDR3: TGTGCCAGCAGCGTAGTAGCCCGACAGGGTAGGGACACTGAAGCTTTCTTT. Translation gives CASSVVARQGRDTEAFF.

V gene TRBV5-1 combines with J gene TRBJ2-7, with 12 bases matching TRBD2. Trimming removed 6 bases from V and 6 bases from J; junction bases left unmatched: 13. There are 16 residues in the CDR3. Per the germline V gene, CDR1 is SGHRS and CDR2 is YFSETQ. DNA of the CDR3: TGCGCCAGCACTGATCCCCGACTAGCGGGAGTTGGCGAGCAGTACTTC. It specifies CASTDPRLAGVGEQYF. The entire variable domain, with the rest obtained from reference TRBV5-1 and TRBJ2-7, is as follows: KAGVTQTPRYLIKTRGQQVTLSCSPISGHRSVSWYQQTPGQGLQFLFEYFSETQRNKGNFPGRFSGRQFSNSRSEMNVSTLELGDSALYLCASTDPRLAGVGEQYFGPGTRLTVT.

This clone occurred a few times. The V gene is TRBV21-1, the J gene TRBJ2-7; the table's TRBD2 call for D was not verified on the DNA. TRBV21-1 is noted as a pseudogene. CDR3 length: 9 residues. CDR3 sequence: CASTGEQYF. The CDR3 DNA reads TGTGCCAGCACGGGGGAGCAGTACTTC.

J is TRBJ2-7 and V is TRBV7-8; perhaps TRBD1 as D (5 bases). The germline V gene has CDR1 SGHVS and CDR2 FQNEAQ. The ends were cut back, 0 bases at V and 6 bases at J, with 9 bases in the middle. The CDR3 is made up of 13 amino acids. CDR3 in amino acids: CASSLAGVGEQYF. For the CDR3, the DNA is TGTGCCAGCAGCTTAGCAGGGGTCGGCGAGCAGTACTTC.

The chain carries TRBV2 and TRBJ2-3; 9 nucleotides align to TRBD2. Germline V gene sequence: CDR1 SNHLY, CDR2 FYNNEI. This CDR3 contains 15 residues. V was clipped by 3 bases and J by 3 bases; unmatched bases: 4. CDR3 protein: CASSDAGGWTDTQYF. The CDR3 DNA sequence: TGTGCCAGCAGTGACGCGGGAGGGTGGACAGATACGCAGTATTTT.

The CDR3 nucleotides read TGTGCCAGCAGAGTGCAGGGAAACACTGAAGCTTTCTTT. Amino acid sequence: CASRVQGNTEAFF. This chain connects TRBV11-2 to TRBJ1-1; possibly TRBD1 for D (5 bases). Germline V CDR1 and CDR2: SGHAT, FQNNGV. CDR3 length: 13 residues. The V and J ends lost 6 bases and 2 bases respectively, with 10 bases between them.

The V call is TRBV4-2, the J call TRBJ2-6, with a weak D call TRBD1 (6 bases). The germline V and J ends were trimmed by 5 bases and 4 bases, with 15 bases remaining between them. Looked up from germline, CDR1 is LGHNA and CDR2 is YNFKEQ. The CDR3 covers 16 residues. CDR3 amino acids: CASSVTGPPGANVLTF. Written as DNA, the CDR3 is TGTGCCAGCAGCGTAACAGGGCCCCCGGGGGCCAACGTCCTGACTTTC.

This clone was found a few times. The chain joins TRBV6-4 to TRBJ2-3, with a possible D match to TRBD1 (6 bases). This CDR3 region has 14 residues. Per germline, CDR1 MRHNA and CDR2 SNTAGT. Trimming removed 3 bases at V and 3 bases at J, with 10 bases between. DNA for the CDR3: TGTGCCAGCAGTGAAGGGGGAGAAACAGATACGCAGTATTTT. It encodes CASSEGGETDTQYF.

The chain links TRBV5-1 to TRBJ1-4, with TRBD1 identical over 8 bases. V was clipped by 4 bases and J by 7 bases; unmatched bases: 6. CDR3 length: 14 amino acids. Germline V gives CDR1 SGHRS, CDR2 YFSETQ. For the CDR3, the DNA is TGCGCCAGCAGCCCAGGGGGCGTGTTTGAAAAACTGTTTTTT. This gives the protein CASSPGGVFEKLFF. The full variable domain, rest sourced from reference TRBV5-1 and TRBJ1-4, is KAGVTQTPRYLIKTRGQQVTLSCSPISGHRSVSWYQQTPGQGLQFLFEYFSETQRNKGNFPGRFSGRQFSNSRSEMNVSTLELGDSALYLCASSPGGVFEKLFFGSGTQLSVL.

The V and J genes are TRBV30 and TRBJ1-5, with TRBD1 identical over 8 bases. This CDR3 spans 14 amino acids. Germline values: CDR1 GTSNPN, CDR2 SVGIG (reference sequence). V shed 1 base, J shed 6 bases, and the junction held 5 bases outside the gene matches. CDR3 DNA sequence: TGTGCCTGGAGTGGAGGACAGGGAGGTCAGCCCCAGCATTTT. Translating it yields CAWSGGQGGQPQHF.

This rearrangement joins TRBV5-4 to TRBJ2-4; TRBD1 aligns across 7 bases. CDR3 size: 16 residues. Germline V gene data show CDR1 as SGHNT and CDR2 as YYREEE (reference sequence). The V gene end was trimmed by 4 bases and the J gene end by 0 bases; junction bases not matched to a gene: 7. The CDR3, as DNA: TGTGCCAGCAGCGGGGGACAGATTCTAGCCAAAAACATTCAGTACTTC. It translates to CASSGGQILAKNIQYF.

The rearrangement joins TRBV10-1 to TRBJ1-1; tentatively, D is TRBD1 (5 bases). The ends were cut back, 6 bases at V and 1 base at J, with 9 bases in the middle. The CDR3 runs 13 residues. CDR1 is WNHNN, CDR2 SYGVQD, per germline (reference sequence). The CDR3 DNA reads as TGCGCCAGCAGCGTCGGACAGAACACTGAAGCTTTCTTT. It translates to CASSVGQNTEAFF.

DNA of the CDR3: TGTGCCAGCAGCGCCCGGGGGGCTAGCACAGATACGCAGTATTTT. This gives the protein CASSARGASTDTQYF. The V call is TRBV9, the J call TRBJ2-3, with D tentatively TRBD2 (7 bases). The CDR3 loop spans 15 amino acids. The V and J ends lost 3 bases and 0 bases respectively, with 11 bases between them. Germline CDR1 SGDLS, CDR2 YYNGEE. The variable domain in full, completed from reference TRBV9 and TRBJ2-3, reads DSGVTQTPKHLITATGQRVTLRCSPRSGDLSVYWYQQSLDQGLQFLIQYYNGEERAKGNILERFSAQQFPDLHSELNLSSLELGDSALYFCASSARGASTDTQYFGPGTRLTVL.